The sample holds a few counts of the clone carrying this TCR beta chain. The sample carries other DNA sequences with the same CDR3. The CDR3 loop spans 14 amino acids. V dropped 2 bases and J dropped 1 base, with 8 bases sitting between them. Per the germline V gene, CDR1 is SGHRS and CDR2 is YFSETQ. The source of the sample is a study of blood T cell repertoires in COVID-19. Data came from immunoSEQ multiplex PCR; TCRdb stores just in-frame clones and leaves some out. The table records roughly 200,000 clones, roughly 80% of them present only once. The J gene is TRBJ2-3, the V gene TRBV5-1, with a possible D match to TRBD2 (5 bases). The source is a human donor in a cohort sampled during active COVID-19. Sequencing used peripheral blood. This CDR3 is CASSFRSGTDTQYF. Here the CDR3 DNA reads TGCGCCAGCAGCTTTCGTAGCGGCACAGATACGCAGTATTTT. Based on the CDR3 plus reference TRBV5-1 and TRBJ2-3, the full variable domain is KAGVTQTPRYLIKTRGQQVTLSCSPISGHRSVSWYQQTPGQGLQFLFEYFSETQRNKGNFPGRFSGRQFSNSRSEMNVSTLELGDSALYLCASSFRSGTDTQYFGPGTRLTVL.